This T cell receptor (beta chain) appears in the sequencing data of a study of blood T cells in healthy people across ages. Study-level findings and limits: The donors' CMV status was not determined, possibly confounding changes in expanded clonotypes.

The table lists this clonotype with a few counts. The antigen is undetermined. The use of a sample-barcoded 5' primer and a J-beta primer mix characterized a second PCR of 7 to 11 cycles. Each cDNA molecule, via a template-switch adaptor with 12 random nucleotides, was tagged. One entry per CDR3 protein results from TCRdb running MiXCR on the 5' RACE reads. Of 800,000 to 1,300,000 distinct CDR3 sequences detected, roughly 24% appear once; the ten largest clones hold 0.65% to 0.75%. The same sample was also used in a study of T cells of mothers and their children. That paper states: The donors comprised six children and their three healthy Caucasian mothers. Second-round PCR products received sample barcodes and 2-4 random nucleotides from the M1S primer.

The TCR sequence derives from a girl aged 2-10 years in good health. Sequencing input: blood.

The CDR3 nucleotides are TGCGCCAGCAGCCAGAACGTGGGGAGTCTCGAGCAGTACTTC. Amino acid sequence: CASSQNVGSLEQYF. The chain recombines TRBV4-3 with TRBJ2-7, with D possibly TRBD2 on 5 matching bases. The CDR3 is 14 amino acids. Trimming removed 3 bases from V and 6 bases from J, with 15 bases in between. The V gene's germline CDR1 is LGHNA and CDR2 YSLEER.